This is a list of T cell receptor beta chains from one sample in a study of cytomegalovirus exposure and HLA in healthy donors. The data were produced by immunoSEQ multiplex PCR, yet TCRdb's version contains in-frame clones alone and is incomplete. The sample holds over 100,000 clones, approximately 87% seen once. The sample consisted of PBMCs. These receptors were taken from a man aged 35 to 55 in good health and CMV-seronegative. Both conserved end residues are part of each CDR3. The D gene is left open where the match is weak. Size values are once, few and many counts, or a class for expanded clones, and some rows have none.

d_gene	v_gene	j_gene	abundance	CDR3nt	CDR3aa
.	TRBV6-1	TRBJ2-7	.	TGTGCCAGCACCAGGACAGAGTCTTCCTACGAGCAGTACTTC	CASTRTESSYEQYF
TRBD1	TRBV27	TRBJ1-5	.	TGTGCCAGCAGTTTTCGGCCAGGGGGCGACCAGCCCCAGCATTTT	CASSFRPGGDQPQHF
TRBD1	TRBV6-1	TRBJ1-4	.	TGTGCCAGCACCCTACAGGGGGGATCCGAAAAACTGTTTTTT	CASTLQGGSEKLFF
.	TRBV9	TRBJ1-5	.	TGTGCCAGCAGCGTAGGGCCCAATCAGCCCCAGCATTTT	CASSVGPNQPQHF
TRBD1	TRBV9	TRBJ1-1	.	TGTGCCAGCAGCGTCGGACAGGGAGGGAGCGGTGAAGCTTTCTTT	CASSVGQGGSGEAFF
.	TRBV7-3	TRBJ2-1	.	TGTGCCAGCAGCTTTGGGCAGAGCTCCTACAATGAGCAGTTCTTC	CASSFGQSSYNEQFF
.	TRBV7-3	TRBJ2-7	.	TGTGCCAGCAGCACCGGAGGGAACGGCGAGCAGTACTTC	CASSTGGNGEQYF
TRBD1	TRBV18	TRBJ2-7	.	TGTGCCAGCTCACCAGGGACAGGGGTGGTGGAGCAGTACTTC	CASSPGTGVVEQYF
.	TRBV20-1	TRBJ2-5	.	TGCAGTGCGCAAGAGATCCAGACCCAGTACTTC	CSAQEIQTQYF
.	TRBV11-2	TRBJ1-3	.	TGTGCCAGCAGCTCCTACAGGGACTCTGGAAACACCATATATTTT	CASSSYRDSGNTIYF
.	TRBV29-1	TRBJ2-1	.	TGCAGCGTTTATGGGGAGGAGGGAGCCTACAATGAGCAGTTCTTC	CSVYGEEGAYNEQFF
TRBD1	TRBV5-8	TRBJ2-3	.	TGTGCCAGCATCGCGGCAGGGGGCGCGTTTTTCGCAGATACGCAGTATTTT	CASIAAGGAFFADTQYF
TRBD2	TRBV14	TRBJ2-3	once	TGTGCCAGCAGCCAGGGACTAGCGGGGGGACGTACAGATACGCAGTATTTT	CASSQGLAGGRTDTQYF
.	TRBV7-8	TRBJ1-1	once	TGTGCCAGCAGCCAGGATGGGTACCCAACTGAAGCTTTCTTT	CASSQDGYPTEAFF
TRBD2	TRBV28	TRBJ2-1	.	TGTGCCAGCAGAACAGGGGGGTCTAGCGGGAGAAATGAGCAGTTCTTC	CASRTGGSSGRNEQFF
.	TRBV29-1	TRBJ1-1	.	TGCAGCGTTGAAGTAGCCTTGGGCACTGAAGCTTTCTTT	CSVEVALGTEAFF
TRBD2	TRBV14	TRBJ2-7	.	TGTGCCAGCAGCCAAGGGACTAGCGGAGGGGCGGGCTACGAGCAGTACTTC	CASSQGTSGGAGYEQYF
.	TRBV15	TRBJ1-4	.	TGTGCCACCAGCAGAGAGACATCAACTAATGAAAAACTGTTTTTT	CATSRETSTNEKLFF
.	TRBV28	TRBJ1-2	.	TGTGCCAGCAGTTTTGATATCGGCGGAGATGGCTACACCTTC	CASSFDIGGDGYTF
TRBD1	TRBV28	TRBJ1-1	few	TGTGCCAGCAGTCGCGGGGACAGGGACACTGAAGCTTTCTTT	CASSRGDRDTEAFF
.	TRBV6-1	TRBJ1-5	few	TGTGCCAGCAGTGAGGGGACTTTACAGCCCCAGCATTTT	CASSEGTLQPQHF
.	TRBV15	TRBJ2-2	.	TGTGCCACCGGGAGGAGGGCGCGCGTCACCGGGGAGCTGTTTTTT	CATGRRARVTGELFF
.	TRBV2	TRBJ2-7	.	TGTGCCAGCAGTGAGACAGCGTCCCACGAGCAGTACTTC	CASSETASHEQYF
.	TRBV19	TRBJ1-5	.	TGTGCCAGTGAGGGGGGGGCACAGCAGCCCCAGCATTTT	CASEGGAQQPQHF
TRBD2	TRBV6-6	TRBJ2-1	.	TGTGCCAGCAGACAGCGGGGGGACCTCAATGAGCAGTTCTTC	CASRQRGDLNEQFF
TRBD1	TRBV9	TRBJ2-1	.	TGTGCCAGCAGCGCCCAGACAGGGTCCAATGAGCAGTTCTTC	CASSAQTGSNEQFF
TRBD1	TRBV6-1	TRBJ2-1	.	TGTGCCAGCAGTGAAATGGACAGGTACAATGAGCAGTTCTTC	CASSEMDRYNEQFF
TRBD2	TRBV7-2	TRBJ2-7	.	TGTGCCAGCAGCCCAACTGGACTAGCTGCATCCTACGAGCAGTACTTC	CASSPTGLAASYEQYF
.	TRBV11-1	TRBJ1-1	.	TGTGCCAGCAGCTTGGACAGTCTTAACACTGAAGCTTTCTTT	CASSLDSLNTEAFF
.	TRBV11-3	TRBJ2-1	.	TGTGCCAGCAGCTTAATAGGGAGTCGGGGGGCTAATGAGCAGTTCTTC	CASSLIGSRGANEQFF